Listed below are T cell receptor beta chains from one sample, sequenced in a study of blood T cell repertoires in COVID-19. Repertoires were generated with immunoSEQ multiplex PCR, while TCRdb's copy carries only in-frame clones and drops some. Here the sample spans about 240,000 clones, around 86% being singletons. Sequenced input: PBMCs or T cells enriched from blood (not recorded which). These receptors all stem from a woman aged 40 to 55 with acute COVID-19. CDR3s include the opening cysteine and the closing phenylalanine or tryptophan. D genes are given only for firm matches. Expanded clones are given a class, and other clones once, few, many or no size at all.

j_gene,d_gene,abundance,v_gene,CDR3aa,CDR3nt
TRBJ2-7,.,.,TRBV6-5,CASSYSGGRGYEQYF,TGTGCCAGCAGTTACTCAGGGGGAAGGGGCTACGAGCAGTACTTC
TRBJ1-1,.,.,TRBV3-1/TRBV3-2,CASSPTGKNTEAFF,TGTGCCAGCAGCCCAACAGGGAAGAACACTGAAGCTTTCTTT
TRBJ2-7,.,.,TRBV19,CASSPRDTYYEQYF,TGTGCCAGTAGTCCGAGGGACACCTATTACGAGCAGTACTTC
TRBJ2-7,.,once,TRBV29-1,CSVGDTYEQYF,TGCAGCGTTGGTGACACCTACGAGCAGTACTTC
TRBJ2-7,TRBD2,.,TRBV11-3,CASSFSPGGGEQYF,TGTGCCAGCAGCTTTAGTCCAGGCGGGGGAGAGCAGTACTTC
TRBJ1-2,TRBD1,.,TRBV12-3/TRBV12-4,CASSQTGNYGYTF,TGTGCCAGCAGTCAGACAGGGAACTATGGCTACACCTTC
TRBJ1-1,TRBD1,.,TRBV5-4,CASSLGHIRGRAEAFF,TGTGCCAGCAGCTTGGGGCACATCAGGGGGCGGGCTGAAGCTTTCTTT
TRBJ2-1,TRBD1,.,TRBV15,CATSRGGQGHNEQFF,TGTGCCACCAGCAGGGGGGGACAGGGACATAATGAGCAGTTCTTC
TRBJ2-3,TRBD2,.,TRBV5-4,CASSLGGGRATDTQYF,TGTGCCAGCAGCTTGGGAGGCGGGAGAGCCACAGATACGCAGTATTTT
TRBJ1-2,.,.,TRBV20-1,CSASGFLGSDGYTF,TGCAGTGCTAGTGGGTTTTTGGGTAGCGATGGCTACACCTTC
TRBJ1-5,.,.,TRBV10-3,CAISDGGGGGQPQHF,TGTGCCATCAGTGATGGTGGGGGAGGGGGTCAGCCCCAGCATTTT
TRBJ1-1,TRBD1,.,TRBV11-2,CASSLYRGKGTEAFF,TGTGCCAGCAGCTTATACAGGGGGAAGGGTACTGAAGCTTTCTTT
TRBJ2-2,.,.,TRBV14,CASSQIGGTGELFF,TGTGCCAGCAGCCAAATAGGGGGAACCGGGGAGCTGTTTTTT
TRBJ1-4,TRBD1,.,TRBV29-1,CSVGTGGGEKLFF,TGCAGCGTTGGGACAGGGGGTGGTGAAAAACTGTTTTTT
TRBJ2-2,.,few,TRBV13,CASSLGAGGANTGELFF,TGTGCCAGCAGCTTAGGGGCCGGAGGGGCGAACACCGGGGAGCTGTTTTTT
TRBJ2-1,.,.,TRBV29-1,CSVSGDNEQFF,TGCAGCGTGTCAGGGGACAATGAGCAGTTCTTC
TRBJ1-1,.,.,TRBV7-8,CASSLEGRTEAFF,TGTGCCAGCAGCTTAGAGGGGAGGACTGAAGCTTTCTTT
TRBJ2-7,TRBD2,.,TRBV7-2,CASSLDAGGSYEQYF,TGTGCCAGCAGCTTAGACGCGGGAGGCTCCTACGAGCAGTACTTC
TRBJ2-7,.,few,TRBV11-2,CASSLDPRISSYEQYF,TGTGCCAGCAGCTTAGATCCGAGGATTAGCTCCTACGAGCAGTACTTC
TRBJ1-1,TRBD1,.,TRBV19,CASSIPQGVNAFF,TGTGCCAGTAGTATACCACAGGGGGTGAATGCTTTCTTT
TRBJ2-7,TRBD1,.,TRBV11-2,CASSLAGTGFYEQYF,TGTGCCAGCAGCTTAGCCGGGACAGGGTTCTACGAGCAGTACTTC